Here is one T cell receptor (beta chain) with its context. Its antigen remains undetermined. One base away there is no much larger clone; base qualities are not given. These data originate in a study of tissue T cells after allogeneic stem cell transplantation (dated by TCRdb to 2021 to 2024). With regard to the full study: Over an approximately three-year period, a research-autopsy study prospectively enrolled about seven adult allo-HCT recipients who had steroid-refractory GVHD. Every GVHD patient received a graft from a donor; several grafts were unmodified and three were CD34-selected to deplete T cells. Gastrointestinal GVHD was present in all GVHD patients, several lines of GVHD-directed therapy were administered to all GVHD patients, and skin involvement was additionally present in a handful of GVHD patients. Pre-transplant PBMCs were of recipient origin and were available from about five GVHD patients. For viably preserved blood and marrow, CD3+ T cells were flow-sorted when cell numbers allowed, whereas DNA was extracted directly from smaller samples. Using research autopsies of patients with and without GVHD, plus mouse models of GVHD, the study profiled TCR beta repertoires across many tissues. The human arm was a prospective observational study without blinding or randomization. The research as a whole found: In both patients and mice, T cells from blood and spleen picked up only a limited part of the TCR repertoire that was detected in tissues. The patient cohort was small and clinically heterogeneous, and sampling depth was acknowledged as a limitation. Which tissue TCRs were alloreactive or antigen-specific was not determined in the study, and some of the clones might have been host cells that persisted. Within patients, how anatomically similar the tissues were was a key factor in shaping TCR repertoire composition, regardless of disease or transplant status. Only a few T cell clones appeared in more than one patient, yet motif-based clustering showed tissue-specific repertoire signatures that were shared between patients.

Receptor amplification or capture employed the immunoSEQ multiplex PCR assay. TCRbeta CDR3 sequencing was performed at survey depth by Adaptive Biotechnologies, and CDR3 sequences, V/J genes, productive frequency and template counts were reported. Amplification of TCR beta CDR3 regions was performed from genomic DNA rather than from RNA. On the study's bioinformatics: Jensen-Shannon divergence served to quantify pairwise repertoire overlap between tissues, with 0 meaning identical and 1 meaning complete divergence. Tissues were clustered by single-linkage agglomerative hierarchical clustering of pairwise JSD values, and the clustering results were displayed as dendrograms. GLIPH2 was run on all patient samples with simulation_depth 1000, kmer_min_depth 3, cdr3_length_cutoff 8, keeping groups with more than two unique CDR3s. A standardized tissue-overlap score was generated by extrapolating Jaccard GLIPH-group overlap across patients to a standard repertoire size of 1000 clones. Linear mixed-effect models, with tissue as a fixed effect and individual as a random effect, were used to test how diversity related to clinical or experimental variables. Drawn from immuneACCESS, this table holds only the in-frame rearrangements with V and J called that TCRdb kept. Clones are partly lost; checked studies trace under half to an unresolved V gene and leave the rest unexplained. V, J and clone size reflect that table, while D and trimming were determined from the DNA. This sample gives about 40,000 clones in total; around 90% of them show up just once. The ten largest account for roughly 3.8% of the sample.

This specimen's time point label, interpreted: recipient (host-origin) PBMCs collected before allo-HCT. CDR1 MNHEY and CDR2 SVGEGT were looked up in the germline V gene. Trimming at the junction amounts to 5 bases on V and 8 bases on J, and the germline ends lie 12 bases apart. The CDR3, from cysteine to phenylalanine, totals 12 residues. Only CDR3 DNA is held: 36 bases, read in frame from base 1. Sequenced here: blood, sampled before transplantation. The chain links TRBV6-2 or TRBV6-3 with TRBJ1-2, with no reliable assignment of the D segment. This clonotype was sampled from a woman aged 40 to 75 who later had graft-versus-host disease after an allogeneic stem cell transplant. In nucleotide form, the sequence is TGTGCCAGCAGTCGGAAACCGGGAGGCTACACCTTC. The translation is CASSRKPGGYTF.